The entry that follows covers one TCR beta chain sequence. This sample was taken from a study of PD-L1 blockade in urothelial cancer. Time point of the sample: pretreatment peripheral blood. Using immunoSEQ multiplex PCR, the repertoire was profiled, and TCRdb retains in-frame clones only, with some absent. The sample lists 90,000 or so clones, around 89% seen once, with about 1.6% in the top ten. Trimming removed 6 bases at V and 4 bases at J, with 12 bases between. The V gene's germline CDR1 is KGHSH and CDR2 LQKENI. The CDR3 is 14 residues long. Sequences were derived from PBMCs, sampled around atezolizumab (anti-PD-L1) treatment. The origin of this receptor is a man aged 55 to 70 with urothelial cancer. The chain couples TRBV18 to TRBJ1-4; D possibly corresponds to TRBD1 (5 bases). CDR3 bases: TGTGCCAGCTCGCTCGGGGGTAATAATGAAAAACTGTTTTTT. This codes for CASSLGGNNEKLFF.